Listed here are 3 T cell receptor beta chains from one sample, sequenced in a study of regulatory T cells in long-lasting Graves disease. Indicated time point: newly diagnosed GD, antithyroid drugs for less than 3 months. The TCR library used RNA extracted from PBMCs. Researchers made TCR beta libraries by using iRepertoire HTBI primers and running Arm-PCR on CDR3 regions. TCRdb itself ran the multiplex PCR reads through MiXCR, one entry per CDR3 protein. The sample holds over 450,000 distinct CDR3 sequences, more than 10% seen once. This same sample was also part of a study on T cells in Graves' hyperthyroidism and ophthalmopathy.

Sample: peripheral blood mononuclear cells (PBMCs), taken at new diagnosis, from a patient treated with antithyroid drugs. Receptor source: a young woman with Graves disease.

This chain joins TRBV5-6 and TRBJ2-1; D may be TRBD1 (5 bases). From germline, CDR1 is SGHDT and CDR2 YYEEEE. V was trimmed by 0 bases and J by 6 bases, leaving 13 bases between them. The CDR3 runs to 15 residues. The CDR3 spells CASSLGLSRGNEQFF. The CDR3 region has the DNA TGTGCCAGCAGCTTGGGCCTCAGTAGGGGCAATGAGCAGTTCTTC.

The chain employs TRBV28 and TRBJ2-5, with D perhaps TRBD2 (7 bases). Germline values: CDR1 MDHEN, CDR2 SYDVKM. V was trimmed by 10 bases and J by 2 bases, leaving 14 bases between them. The CDR3 runs 13 residues. CDR3 loop: CATQGLSQETQYF. DNA for the CDR3: TGTGCCACACAGGGACTAAGTCAAGAGACCCAGTACTTC.

This clonotype was found many times. The gene calls are TRBV4-1 and TRBJ2-5; D unresolved. Trimming took 4 bases from V and 1 from J, leaving 10 bases between them. This CDR3 is built from 14 residues. Germline-derived CDR1 and CDR2 are MGHRA and YSYEKL. This CDR3 is CASSPWSSQETQYF. As DNA, the CDR3 is TGCGCCAGCAGCCCCTGGAGTTCCCAAGAGACCCAGTACTTC.